This TCR beta chain derives from a study of blood T cell repertoires in COVID-19. Overall study: PBMCs, B-cell-depleted T cells, or T cells provided the cDNA or gDNA that made up the material.

Seattle enrolled patients during active infection and tracked them longitudinally. The germline CDR1 and CDR2 sequences are MDHEN and SYDVKM. V was pared by 11 bases and J by 4 bases, with 13 bases of the junction left unmatched. The length of the CDR3 is 15 residues. Source study methods: Scientists estimated how many nucleated cells there were by amplifying reference gene primers. Libraries were prepared by immunoSEQ multiplex PCR; TCRdb keeps only in-frame clonotypes and omits some of them. The V and J calls and clone size were taken over from that table, and D and trimming were inferred from the DNA. The top ten hold around 10% of the sample, which has approximately 330,000 clones, roughly 86% seen once.

Sequenced: peripheral blood. The TCR comes from a man aged 25 to 45 with COVID-19, enrolled during active disease. The rearrangement joins TRBV28 to TRBJ1-3, with 8 bases that match TRBD1. CDR3 in DNA: TGTGCCGGAGCCGCGGCGGCAGGGGGCGGAAACACCATATATTTT. It specifies CAGAAAAGGGNTIYF.